This TCR beta chain stems from a study of breast tumors, draining lymph nodes, adjacent tissues. Axillary draining lymph nodes of breast cancer patients supplied the node samples. Per germline, CDR1 MGHRA and CDR2 YSYEKL. The V end was cut by 3 bases, the J end by 5 bases, with 17 bases between. The CDR3 runs to 15 residues. MiXCR, run by TCRdb on the multiplex PCR reads, gives a single entry per CDR3 protein. The table has over 200,000 distinct CDR3 sequences, less than 40% seen once. Broader study findings: Data only fit, rather than demonstrated, lymph node origin of most tumor T cells. The data were judged consistent with most tumor T cells coming from lymph node and expanding in tumor. Compared with lymph nodes, tumors were less diverse; compared with nontumor tissue, more. Luminal-like breast cancer showed significantly higher tumor–nontumor repertoire similarity than basal-like.

This clonotype came up many times. Its antigen is unknown. Material: axillary lymph node tissue. This sequence joins TRBV4-1 and TRBJ2-7; TRBD1 or TRBD2 may be the D gene (5 bases each). This clonotype was obtained from a female donor with breast cancer. Some clones in this sample may be carry-over from other donors' samples. CDR3 DNA: TGCGCCAGCAGCCATCCCTCCGGGGCGCACGACGAGCAGTACTTC. Protein sequence: CASSHPSGAHDEQYF.